Following are 28 T cell receptor beta chains from one sample sequenced in a study of T cell clones after liver transplantation. Data came from immunoSEQ multiplex PCR; TCRdb stores just in-frame clones and leaves some out. The sample contains around 30,000 clones, around 96% of which appear only once. Sequenced here: CD8+ T cells from blood, sampled 12 months after liver transplant. These receptors were collected from a human patient who received a liver transplant. Some T cells may be transferred from the graft donor.

The CDR3 is CASSPPSSNEQYF. The CDR3 DNA sequence: TGTGCCAGCAGCCCCCCCTCGTCCAACGAGCAGTACTTC. The genes are TRBV5-4 and TRBJ2-7; D ambiguous. CDR1 is SGHNT, CDR2 YYREEE, per germline (reference sequence). This CDR3 is 13 amino acids long. V lost 4 bases to trimming and J lost 5 bases, with 13 bases between them.

This clone appeared a single time. The V gene is TRBV13, the J gene TRBJ2-7; 7 bases match TRBD1. With 4 bases clipped from V and 0 bases from J, the junction kept 9 bases outside the gene matches. The CDR3 is made up of 16 amino acids. The germline gives CDR1 PRHDT, CDR2 FYEKMQ (reference sequence). The CDR3 sequence: CASSSKMTGSSYEQYF. The CDR3 coding sequence is TGTGCCAGCAGCTCCAAAATGACAGGGAGCTCCTACGAGCAGTACTTC.

Notes on this clone: At the DNA level, this CDR3 is encoded by other sequences in the same sample as well. CDR3 region: CASSVGQNYEQYF. DNA of the CDR3: TGTGCCAGCAGCGTAGGGCAGAACTACGAGCAGTACTTC. The chain joins TRBV9 to TRBJ2-7; D is unresolved. V was clipped by 0 bases and J by 3 bases, with 7 bases between them. The CDR3 is 13 amino acids. CDR1 SGDLS and CDR2 YYNGEE come from the germline V gene.

This clone was seen just once. V is TRBV9 and J is TRBJ2-7; D is perhaps TRBD1 (5 bases). V lost 0 bases and J lost 2, with 9 bases in between. The CDR3 totals 14 residues. The germline V gene has CDR1 SGDLS and CDR2 YYNGEE. In DNA form, the CDR3 reads TGTGCCAGCAGCGTAGCCCCAGGGACCTACGAGCAGTACTTC. This translates into CASSVAPGTYEQYF.

In DNA form, the CDR3 reads TGTGCCAGCACCGAAGTGACTAGCGGCCCCTACGAGCAGTACTTC. It is translated as CASTEVTSGPYEQYF. The chain recombines TRBV6-1 with TRBJ2-7; TRBD2 matches 9 bases. Germline values: CDR1 MNHNS, CDR2 SASEGT. J lost 2 bases, V lost 7 bases, and 9 bases had no gene match. The CDR3 covers 15 residues.

This clone was found once. The chain uses TRBV9 and TRBJ1-2, with D unclear. This CDR3 region has 13 residues. The germline V gene has CDR1 SGDLS and CDR2 YYNGEE. V lost 3 bases and J lost 6, with 12 bases in between. CDR3 in amino acids: CASSARITNGYTF. The CDR3 DNA reads as TGTGCCAGCAGCGCCCGTATTACAAATGGCTACACCTTC.

The chain couples TRBV28 to TRBJ2-1; 12 bases are shared with TRBD2. Germline V CDR1 and CDR2: MDHEN, SYDVKM. The CDR3 spans 16 residues. V lost 5 bases, J lost 7 bases, and 9 bases stayed unmatched. DNA of the CDR3: TGTGCCAGCAGTCAAAGAGGCGGGACTAGCGGGAATGAGCAGTTCTTC. It is translated as CASSQRGGTSGNEQFF.

V gene TRBV6-1 combines with J gene TRBJ1-5; D remains unclear. V lost 2 bases and J lost 7, with 15 bases in between. The CDR3 spans 15 residues. Germline V lookup: CDR1 MNHNS, CDR2 SASEGT. Here the CDR3 DNA reads TGTGCCAGCAGTGAACAGAAGTTTGCGAGGCAGCCCCAGCATTTT. It specifies CASSEQKFARQPQHF.

This clone was picked up one time. The chain combines TRBV19 with TRBJ2-2; no firm D call. The CDR3 runs 12 residues. The germline gives CDR1 LNHDA, CDR2 SQIVND (reference sequence). Trimming took 2 bases from V and 7 from J, leaving 5 bases between them. As DNA, the CDR3 is TGTGCCAGTAGTATAAGGTACGGGGAGCTGTTTTTT. Amino acids: CASSIRYGELFF.

The chain recombines TRBV9 with TRBJ1-4; perhaps TRBD1 as D (5 bases). The germline V and J ends were trimmed by 0 bases and 5 bases, with 11 bases remaining between them. Germline V gene data show CDR1 as SGDLS and CDR2 as YYNGEE. The length of the CDR3 is 15 residues. The CDR3 nucleotides read TGTGCCAGCAGCGTAGCCGGGACCGCCAATGAAAAACTGTTTTTT. Translated, it gives CASSVAGTANEKLFF.

The chain couples TRBV20-1 to TRBJ2-3; D uncertain. The CDR3 covers 11 residues. The V gene's germline CDR1 is DFQATT and CDR2 SNEGSKA (reference sequence). V lost 0 bases, J lost 8 bases, and 6 bases lay in between. This chain's CDR3 is CSARDVGTQYF. DNA of the CDR3: TGCAGTGCTAGAGATGTAGGTACGCAGTATTTT.

The chain links TRBV5-6 to TRBJ2-2; weak D call: TRBD2 (6 bases). V lost 7 bases, J lost 5 bases, and 15 bases lay in between. Germline CDR1 SGHDT, CDR2 YYEEEE. The CDR3 has 14 residues. The chain's CDR3 is CASRPGVATGELFF. The DNA for the CDR3 is TGTGCCAGCCGCCCGGGGGTAGCGACCGGGGAGCTGTTTTTT.

The chain is built from TRBV5-1 and TRBJ2-7; 9 bases are a match to TRBD1. In germline, CDR1 is SGHRS, CDR2 YFSETQ. The CDR3 totals 15 residues. V lost 0 bases and J lost 4; bases outside the gene matches: 5. The CDR3 sequence: CASSLVTGGAYEQYF. The CDR3 DNA reads TGCGCCAGCAGCTTGGTGACAGGGGGGGCTTACGAGCAGTACTTC.

This clone has more than one count but fewer than ten. The same CDR3 can be traced to other DNA sequences in this sample. CDR3 DNA: TGTGCCAGCTCGCCGACAGGGCCTGAAGCTTTCTTT. It is translated as CASSPTGPEAFF. The chain recombines TRBV18 with TRBJ1-1; 7 nucleotides line up with TRBD1. This CDR3 region has 12 residues. The ends lost 6 bases at V and 6 bases at J; junction bases unmatched: 4. Germline V lookup: CDR1 KGHSH, CDR2 LQKENI.

This rearrangement joins TRBV4-3 to TRBJ2-7, with D hard to call. Germline CDR1 reads LGHNA; CDR2 reads YSLEER. Trimming removed 0 bases at V and 0 bases at J, with 9 bases between. The CDR3 loop spans 15 amino acids. The CDR3 DNA sequence: TGCGCCAGCAGCCAAGACGCGACCGGCTCCTACGAGCAGTACTTC. Its protein product is CASSQDATGSYEQYF.

The chain employs TRBV27 and TRBJ1-1; D is unclear. This CDR3 region has 14 residues. The ends were cut back, 3 bases at V and 0 bases at J, with 8 bases in the middle. Germline V gives CDR1 MNHEY, CDR2 SMNVEV (reference sequence). Written as DNA, the CDR3 is TGTGCCAGCAGTTTCCGGACGATGAACACTGAAGCTTTCTTT. Protein sequence: CASSFRTMNTEAFF.

V and J are TRBV14 and TRBJ1-2; 7 bases agree with TRBD1. V shed 3 bases, J shed 4 bases, and the junction held 8 bases outside the gene matches. This CDR3 spans 15 amino acids. Germline CDR1 and CDR2: SGHDN and FVKESK. The CDR3, as DNA: TGTGCCAGCAGCCAGGGGTGGGACAGAACCTATGGCTACACCTTC. Its translation: CASSQGWDRTYGYTF.

This chain uses TRBV7-9 with TRBJ2-3; no clear D. Germline V gene lookup returns CDR1 SEHNR and CDR2 FQNEAQ (reference sequence). The CDR3 is 12 amino acids. Trimming pared 4 bases from V and 6 bases from J, leaving 8 bases between. The CDR3 protein is CASSSLADTQYF. The CDR3 DNA sequence: TGTGCCAGCAGCTCCCTCGCGGATACGCAGTATTTT.

The chain uses TRBV27 and TRBJ1-1; D call uncertain. The CDR3 spans 13 residues. The V end lost 2 bases, the J end lost 1 base, and 5 bases lay between the germline ends. The V gene's germline CDR1 is MNHEY and CDR2 SMNVEV (reference sequence). CDR3 coding DNA: TGTGCCAGCAGTTTAAGTAGGAACACTGAAGCTTTCTTT. Translated, it gives CASSLSRNTEAFF.

This clone was detected only a few times. The chain employs TRBV6-1 and TRBJ1-5; D unclear. CDR1 and CDR2 (germline): MNHNS, SASEGT. V was shortened by 3 bases and J by 2 bases, with 11 bases between the two germline ends. This CDR3 has 15 residues. Here the CDR3 reads CASSDHSEGNQPQHF. The CDR3 coding sequence is TGTGCCAGCAGTGACCACTCGGAGGGCAATCAGCCCCAGCATTTT.

This clone was counted a single time. The chain uses TRBV9 and TRBJ2-3, with 8 bases that match TRBD2. Germline loops: CDR1 SGDLS, CDR2 YYNGEE. With V trimmed by 0 bases and J by 0 bases, 9 bases remained unmatched. The length of the CDR3 is 18 residues. CDR3 DNA: TGTGCCAGCAGCGTAGATCTTAGCGGGAATACTAGCACAGATACGCAGTATTTT. It specifies CASSVDLSGNTSTDTQYF. Together with reference TRBV9 and TRBJ2-3, the CDR3 gives the full variable domain: DSGVTQTPKHLITATGQRVTLRCSPRSGDLSVYWYQQSLDQGLQFLIQYYNGEERAKGNILERFSAQQFPDLHSELNLSSLELGDSALYFCASSVDLSGNTSTDTQYFGPGTRLTVL.

The chain uses TRBV6-4 and TRBJ2-2; TRBD2 aligns across 9 bases. The CDR3 has 16 residues. V lost 7 bases to trimming and J lost 0 bases; unmatched junction nucleotides: 6. Per the germline V gene, CDR1 is MRHNA and CDR2 is SNTAGT. For the CDR3, the DNA is TGTGCCAGCAACCAACTAGCGGGCTCGAACACCGGGGAGCTGTTTTTT. This translates into CASNQLAGSNTGELFF.

The J gene is TRBJ2-7, the V gene TRBV4-1; TRBD2 matches 7 bases. V was clipped by 3 bases and J by 3 bases; unmatched bases: 5. This CDR3 spans 14 amino acids. From germline, CDR1 is MGHRA and CDR2 YSYEKL. CDR3 amino acids: CASSQGREYYEQYF. CDR3 nucleotide sequence: TGCGCCAGCAGCCAGGGGAGGGAGTACTACGAGCAGTACTTC.

This chain connects TRBV5-1 to TRBJ1-5; 7 positions agree with TRBD1. This CDR3 has 15 residues. The germline V gene has CDR1 SGHRS and CDR2 YFSETQ. The V and J ends lost 1 base and 3 bases, in that order; junction bases with no gene match: 4. The CDR3 bases are TGCGCCAGCAGCTTGTATCAGGGGGACAATCAGCCCCAGCATTTT. Its protein is CASSLYQGDNQPQHF.

The rearrangement joins TRBV7-8 to TRBJ1-2; D possibly corresponds to TRBD1 (6 bases). The CDR3 spans 14 residues. V lost 3 bases and J lost 8, with 16 bases in between. CDR1 is SGHVS and CDR2 is FQNEAQ in the germline V gene. The CDR3 region has the DNA TGTGCCAGCAGCTTCTGGGGGGCGCCGTCCGGCTACACCTTC. It specifies CASSFWGAPSGYTF. Based on the CDR3 plus reference TRBV7-8 and TRBJ1-2, the full variable domain is GAGVSQSPRYKVAKRGQDVALRCDPISGHVSLFWYQQALGQGPEFLTYFQNEAQLDKSGLPSDRFFAERPEGSVSTLKIQRTQQEDSAVYLCASSFWGAPSGYTFGSGTRLTVV.

This clone was picked up one time. The rearrangement joins TRBV4-1 to TRBJ2-1; the D gene is possibly TRBD2 (5 bases). Between the trimmed V and J ends, which lost 1 base and 7 bases, there was a span of 14 bases. The CDR3 has 15 amino acids. Per the germline V gene, CDR1 is MGHRA and CDR2 is YSYEKL. DNA for the CDR3: TGCGCCAGCAGCCAAGGCTTAGGGAGAGGAAATGAGCAGTTCTTC. Amino acids: CASSQGLGRGNEQFF.

This clone was observed a single time. V usage is TRBV4-2 and J usage is TRBJ2-1, with unresolved D. Germline CDR1 LGHNA, CDR2 YNFKEQ. Trimming left V 0 bases short and J 2 bases short, with 11 bases between. The CDR3 is made up of 16 amino acids. For the CDR3, the DNA is TGTGCCAGCAGCCAAGATTTGCAAACAACCTACAATGAGCAGTTCTTC. It encodes CASSQDLQTTYNEQFF.

This clone was detected once. The rearrangement links TRBV6-5 to TRBJ2-1; D unclear. V lost 5 bases, J lost 2 bases, and 7 bases lay in between. Germline assignment: CDR1 MNHEY and CDR2 SVGAGI. This CDR3 is built from 13 residues. The CDR3 sequence: CASSARPYNEQFF. The CDR3 DNA follows: TGTGCCAGCAGTGCTAGGCCCTACAATGAGCAGTTCTTC.